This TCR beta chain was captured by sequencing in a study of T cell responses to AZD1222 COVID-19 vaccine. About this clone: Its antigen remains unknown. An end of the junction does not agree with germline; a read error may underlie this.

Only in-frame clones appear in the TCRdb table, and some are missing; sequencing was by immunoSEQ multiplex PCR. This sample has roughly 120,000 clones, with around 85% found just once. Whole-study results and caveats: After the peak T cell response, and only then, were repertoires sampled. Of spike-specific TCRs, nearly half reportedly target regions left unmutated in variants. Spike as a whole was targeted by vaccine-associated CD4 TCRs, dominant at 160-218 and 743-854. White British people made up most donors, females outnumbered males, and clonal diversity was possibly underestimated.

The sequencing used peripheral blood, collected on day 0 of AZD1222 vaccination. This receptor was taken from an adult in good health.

CDR3 nucleotide sequence: TGTGCCAGTACTATACCCTCGGCCGGCACCTATGGCTACACCTTC. It specifies CASTIPSAGTYGYTF. The chain is built from TRBV19 and TRBJ1-2; D remains unclear. The germline CDR1 and CDR2 sequences are LNHDA and SQIVND (reference sequence). This CDR3 has 15 amino acids.